A single sample gave rise to the 32 T cell receptor beta chains below, sequenced in a study of blood T cell repertoires in COVID-19. Generated by immunoSEQ multiplex PCR, the TCRdb table keeps only in-frame clones and is missing some. Here the sample spans about 210,000 clones, 70% to 90% being singletons. The sample consisted of peripheral blood. All receptors derive from a man in his forties with acute or convalescent COVID-19.

The rearrangement links TRBV5-4 to TRBJ2-5; TRBD2 matches 10 bases. Germline V gives CDR1 SGHNT, CDR2 YYREEE (reference sequence). The length of the CDR3 is 15 residues. Trimming cost V 3 bases and J 5 bases; bases outside gene matches: 7. The CDR3: CASSSAGLAHETQYF. In DNA form, the CDR3 reads TGTGCCAGCAGCTCGGCGGGACTAGCGCACGAGACCCAGTACTTC.

This chain joins TRBV7-9 and TRBJ1-1, with 7 nucleotides matching TRBD1. The CDR3 is 13 residues long. Germline V gene data show CDR1 as SEHNR and CDR2 as FQNEAQ (reference sequence). V shed 5 bases and J 2 bases; nucleotides not matched to a gene: 2. The CDR3, as DNA: TGTGCCAGCAGCCAGGGGGTAAACACTGAAGCTTTCTTT. Translation: CASSQGVNTEAFF. Using reference TRBV7-9 and TRBJ1-1 for the parts outside the CDR3, the full variable domain is DTGVSQNPRHKITKRGQNVTFRCDPISEHNRLYWYRQTLGQGPEFLTYFQNEAQLEKSRLLSDRFSAERPKGSFSTLEIQRTEQGDSAMYLCASSQGVNTEAFFGQGTRLTVV.

J is TRBJ2-7 and V is TRBV7-8; a possible D gene is TRBD2 (5 bases). Trimming removed 5 bases at V and 4 bases at J, with 15 bases between. The germline CDR1 and CDR2 sequences are SGHVS and FQNEAQ. The CDR3 runs to 14 residues. The CDR3 sequence is CASSLMGDLYEQYF. CDR3 nucleotide sequence: TGTGCCAGCAGCCTCATGGGAGACCTTTACGAGCAGTACTTC.

V usage is TRBV7-9 and J usage is TRBJ2-7, with D perhaps TRBD1 (6 bases). Germline V gives CDR1 SEHNR, CDR2 FQNEAQ (reference sequence). This CDR3 region has 14 residues. The V gene lost 6 bases and the J gene lost 6 bases, with 18 bases spanning the gap. The CDR3 region is CASSLTGTGSEQYF. Here the CDR3 DNA reads TGTGCCAGCAGTCTCACAGGGACCGGCTCCGAGCAGTACTTC.

The rearrangement joins TRBV6-5 to TRBJ1-5; 7 bases are shared with TRBD1. The CDR3 sequence is 15 residues long. Germline CDR1 reads MNHEY; CDR2 reads SVGAGI. Trimming at V came to 3 bases and at J to 7 bases, leaving 9 bases not matched to a gene. CDR3 loop: CASSYSNQGEQPQHF. The CDR3 DNA reads TGTGCCAGCAGTTATTCCAACCAGGGGGAACAGCCCCAGCATTTT.

This chain joins TRBV29-1 and TRBJ1-4; no firm D call. The V gene lost 4 bases and the J gene lost 8 bases, with 8 bases spanning the gap. The CDR3 contains 11 residues. Germline CDR1 and CDR2: SQVTM and ANQGSEA. The CDR3 region is CSVGTGEKLFF. CDR3 DNA sequence: TGCAGCGTTGGGACTGGCGAAAAACTGTTTTTT.

This clone has more than one count but fewer than ten. This specimen includes other DNA sequences encoding the same CDR3. The chain joins TRBV30 to TRBJ1-1, with unresolved D. V lost 3 bases and J 1 base, leaving 3 bases between the germline ends. The germline CDR1 and CDR2 sequences are GTSNPN and SVGIG (reference sequence). The CDR3 loop spans 11 amino acids. The CDR3: CAWSRNTEAFF. The CDR3 DNA is TGTGCCTGGAGCCGGAACACTGAAGCTTTCTTT.

This chain connects TRBV29-1 to TRBJ1-2; 8 bases match TRBD1. The germline V gene has CDR1 SQVTM and CDR2 ANQGSEA. CDR3 size: 12 residues. The CDR3 nucleotides read TGCAGAAATGCAGGGGGCGCTTACGGCTACACCTTC. Translation: CRNAGGAYGYTF.

This sequence joins TRBV12-3 or TRBV12-4 and TRBJ1-3; D gene uncertain. V lost 5 bases, J lost 8 bases, and 7 bases lay in between. The CDR3 extends over 11 amino acids. In nucleotides, the CDR3 is TGTGCCAGCAGTCCCACATACACCATATATTTT. Protein product: CASSPTYTIYF.

The CDR3 DNA sequence: TGTGCCAGCAGCGAGCCAGGGGTGGGGGAGACCCAGTACTTC. Protein: CASSEPGVGETQYF. The V and J genes are TRBV3-1 (or the pseudogene TRBV3-2) and TRBJ2-5; D is perhaps TRBD1 (6 bases). In germline, CDR1 is LGHDT, CDR2 YNNKEL (reference sequence). V gave up 5 bases and J gave up 5 bases, with 15 bases separating them. The CDR3 consists of 14 residues.

The chain has TRBV5-6 and TRBJ2-2; 9 nucleotides match TRBD2. The trim removed 2 bases at V and 6 bases at J, leaving 14 bases unmatched. This CDR3 comprises 18 residues. CDR1 is SGHDT, CDR2 YYEEEE, per germline. CDR3 region: CASSFVAGGPTLAGELFF. For the CDR3, the DNA is TGTGCCAGCAGCTTTGTGGCGGGGGGGCCCACTCTGGCCGGGGAGCTGTTTTTT.

The chain links TRBV5-1 to TRBJ2-5; 7 bases line up with TRBD1. From germline, CDR1 is SGHRS and CDR2 YFSETQ. The CDR3 has 17 residues. J lost 1 base, V lost 7 bases, and 16 bases had no gene match. In DNA, the CDR3 is TGCGCCAGCCCGAGGGCTTGGGACAGCCAAAGCCAAGAGACCCAGTACTTC. This codes for CASPRAWDSQSQETQYF.

V and J are TRBV19 and TRBJ2-1; no definite D call. Deletions cut 7 bases from V and 6 bases from J, with 19 bases between. The germline gives CDR1 LNHDA, CDR2 SQIVND (reference sequence). This CDR3 has 15 amino acids. The CDR3 protein is CASTPGIPRSNEQFF. DNA for the CDR3: TGTGCCAGTACCCCGGGTATCCCTAGGTCCAATGAGCAGTTCTTC.

This clone was found once. V gene TRBV7-9 combines with J gene TRBJ1-1; 8 bases line up with TRBD1. Looked up from germline, CDR1 is SEHNR and CDR2 is FQNEAQ (reference sequence). Trimming took 5 bases from V and 9 from J; bases not matched to a gene: 5. This CDR3 contains 12 residues. CDR3 in DNA: TGTGCCAGCAGCATAGGACAGGGAAAAGCTTTCTTT. Its translation is CASSIGQGKAFF. The entire variable domain, with the rest obtained from reference TRBV7-9 and TRBJ1-1, is as follows: DTGVSQNPRHKITKRGQNVTFRCDPISEHNRLYWYRQTLGQGPEFLTYFQNEAQLEKSRLLSDRFSAERPKGSFSTLEIQRTEQGDSAMYLCASSIGQGKAFFGQGTRLTVV.

The chain has TRBV18 and TRBJ2-7; unclear D gene. Per germline, CDR1 KGHSH and CDR2 LQKENI. The V and J ends lost 0 bases and 0 bases respectively, with 3 bases between them. The CDR3 runs 13 residues. DNA for the CDR3: TGTGCCAGCTCACCACCCAGCTCCTACGAGCAGTACTTC. This encodes CASSPPSSYEQYF. The full variable domain, completed using reference TRBV18 and TRBJ2-7, is NAGVMQNPRHLVRRRGQEARLRCSPMKGHSHVYWYRQLPEEGLKFMVYLQKENIIDESGMPKERFSAEFPKEGPSILRIQQVVRGDSAAYFCASSPPSSYEQYFGPGTRLTVT.

The gene calls are TRBV6-5 and TRBJ2-1; maybe TRBD2 (6 bases). This CDR3 contains 15 residues. Germline V gene data show CDR1 as MNHEY and CDR2 as SVGAGI. V was pared by 7 bases and J by 7 bases, with 20 bases between. The CDR3 is CASNRRDSRSNEQFF. Here the CDR3 DNA reads TGTGCCAGCAACCGGAGGGACTCGCGTTCTAATGAGCAGTTCTTC.

This chain connects TRBV7-2 to TRBJ2-7; 8 nucleotides match TRBD2. This CDR3 contains 13 residues. Germline V gene data show CDR1 as SGHTA and CDR2 as FQGNSA. The V and J ends lost 3 bases and 8 bases, in that order; junction bases with no gene match: 6. CDR3 amino acids: CASSLDSGKQQYF. CDR3 coding DNA: TGTGCCAGCAGCTTGGATAGCGGGAAACAGCAGTACTTC. The full variable domain, with the rest looked up from reference TRBV7-2 and TRBJ2-7, is GAGVSQSPSNKVTEKGKDVELRCDPISGHTALYWYRQSLGQGLEFLIYFQGNSAPDKSGLPSDRFSAERTGGSVSTLTIQRTQQEDSAVYLCASSLDSGKQQYFGPGTRLTVT.

The genes are TRBV6-5 and TRBJ2-7; D unresolved. The CDR3 totals 15 residues. The V end was cut by 6 bases, the J end by 7 bases, with 22 bases between. The germline gives CDR1 MNHEY, CDR2 SVGAGI. The CDR3 protein is CASRVEPTYSREQYF. The CDR3 DNA sequence: TGTGCCAGCAGGGTCGAGCCAACGTACTCGAGGGAGCAGTACTTC.

The chain carries TRBV3-1 (or the pseudogene TRBV3-2) and TRBJ1-6; the match to TRBD1 covers 8 bases. V shed 4 bases, J shed 10 bases, and the junction held 9 bases outside the gene matches. The CDR3 has 15 amino acids. CDR1 and CDR2 from the germline V gene are LGHDT and YNNKEL (reference sequence). CDR3 amino acids: CASSLGQGGQSPLHF. In nucleotides, the CDR3 is TGTGCCAGCAGCCTTGGACAGGGCGGGCAATCACCCCTCCACTTT.

The chain carries TRBV19 and TRBJ2-3; 7 bases align to TRBD1. V lost 6 bases and J lost 1; bases outside the gene matches: 4. This CDR3 contains 14 residues. The germline gives CDR1 LNHDA, CDR2 SQIVND (reference sequence). DNA for the CDR3: TGTGCCAGTAGGTACAGGGGAGGCACAGATACGCAGTATTTT. Translated: CASRYRGGTDTQYF.

This chain connects TRBV5-1 to TRBJ1-2; D gene ambiguous. The CDR3 runs to 15 residues. Germline assignment: CDR1 SGHRS and CDR2 YFSETQ. The V gene lost 2 bases and the J gene lost 4 bases, with 15 bases spanning the gap. In nucleotides, the CDR3 is TGCGCCAGCAGCTTTCCGGGTCTAAGAGGCTATGGCTACACCTTC. Encoded protein: CASSFPGLRGYGYTF.

CDR3 loop: CASSFWQGALSYGYTF. The CDR3 coding sequence is TGCGCCAGCAGCTTTTGGCAGGGGGCGCTGAGCTATGGCTACACCTTC. The V and J genes are TRBV5-1 and TRBJ1-2; 8 nucleotides line up with TRBD1. The CDR3 contains 16 residues. Germline values: CDR1 SGHRS, CDR2 YFSETQ. Trimming removed 2 bases from V and 4 bases from J; junction bases left unmatched: 10.

This clone showed up just once. This chain links TRBV5-1 with TRBJ2-1; 7 bases match TRBD1. Germline V gives CDR1 SGHRS, CDR2 YFSETQ. CDR3 length: 16 amino acids. Trimming cost V 4 bases and J 8 bases; bases outside gene matches: 15. As DNA, the CDR3 is TGCGCCAGCAGCATACCGGGACAGCGACATAGGGATGAGCAGTTCTTC. Its protein is CASSIPGQRHRDEQFF.

The chain has TRBV27 and TRBJ2-1; 9 bases align to TRBD2. V shed 3 bases, J shed 7 bases, and the junction held 4 bases outside the gene matches. The CDR3 is made up of 14 amino acids. Germline V gene sequence: CDR1 MNHEY, CDR2 SMNVEV (reference sequence). The CDR3 DNA sequence: TGTGCCAGCAGTTTCGGGACTAGCACAAATGAGCAGTTCTTC. Protein: CASSFGTSTNEQFF.

This chain connects TRBV6-1 to TRBJ1-1; TRBD1 might be the D (5 bases). V lost 2 bases and J 4 bases, leaving 17 bases between the germline ends. CDR1 is MNHNS, CDR2 SASEGT, per germline. The CDR3 is made up of 16 amino acids. The CDR3, as DNA: TGTGCCAGCAGTGAAAGACCCTTTGGGGGAGGCACTGAAGCTTTCTTT. It encodes CASSERPFGGGTEAFF.

The rearrangement joins TRBV11-2 to TRBJ1-6; 7 positions match TRBD1. The CDR3 consists of 15 residues. J gave up 7 bases and V 5 bases, and 8 bases lay outside the gene matches. The germline gives CDR1 SGHAT, CDR2 FQNNGV. This chain's CDR3 is CASSPDRARNSPLHF. The CDR3 DNA reads TGTGCCAGCAGCCCCGACAGGGCGAGAAATTCACCCCTCCACTTT. Looking up the rest from reference TRBV11-2 and TRBJ1-6 gives the full variable domain: EAGVAQSPRYKIIEKRQSVAFWCNPISGHATLYWYQQILGQGPKLLIQFQNNGVVDDSQLPKDRFSAERLKGVDSTLKIQPAKLEDSAVYLCASSPDRARNSPLHFGNGTRLTVT.

CDR3 sequence: CAWSWEGRSYEQYF. The CDR3 region has the DNA TGTGCCTGGAGTTGGGAGGGGAGGTCCTACGAGCAGTACTTC. The chain is built from TRBV30 and TRBJ2-7; 7 positions agree with TRBD2. V was clipped by 2 bases and J by 1 base; unmatched bases: 5. Germline CDR1 is GTSNPN and CDR2 is SVGIG (reference sequence). CDR3 length equals 14 residues.

The J gene is TRBJ2-3, the V gene TRBV24-1; TRBD2 agrees at 10 bases. Germline V gene data show CDR1 as KGHDR and CDR2 as SFDVKD. This CDR3 spans 16 amino acids. V lost 4 bases to trimming and J lost 2 bases; unmatched junction nucleotides: 5. The CDR3 DNA sequence: TGTGCCACCAGTGACTCCAGCGGGGGGGCCACAGATACGCAGTATTTT. This encodes CATSDSSGGATDTQYF.

This rearrangement joins TRBV25-1 to TRBJ1-1; possibly TRBD1 for D (6 bases). V was clipped by 0 bases and J by 0 bases, with 8 bases between them. The CDR3 length is 15 residues. Looked up from germline, CDR1 is MGHDK and CDR2 is SYGVNS. CDR3 coding DNA: TGTGCCAGCAGTGAATACGGGGGGCTGAACACTGAAGCTTTCTTT. It specifies CASSEYGGLNTEAFF.

CDR3 sequence (DNA): TGTGCCAGCAGCTTAGCAGGACAGGGAACAATCTATGGCTACACCTTC. This encodes CASSLAGQGTIYGYTF. The V and J genes are TRBV11-2 and TRBJ1-2; 8 bases line up with TRBD1. Germline CDR1 reads SGHAT; CDR2 reads FQNNGV. CDR3 length: 16 amino acids. The V and J ends lost 1 base and 4 bases, in that order; junction bases with no gene match: 8.

The chain is built from TRBV19 and TRBJ1-5; possibly TRBD1 for D (5 bases). The CDR3 loop spans 16 amino acids. Germline V gene data show CDR1 as LNHDA and CDR2 as SQIVND (reference sequence). Trimming removed 0 bases from V and 2 bases from J, with 11 bases in between. CDR3 coding DNA: TGTGCCAGTAGTATAGACGAAAGGGGTGGCAATCAGCCCCAGCATTTT. Encoded protein: CASSIDERGGNQPQHF.

Comments on this clone: The junction differs from germline at one of its ends, possibly a read error. J is TRBJ2-7 and V is TRBV7-9; TRBD2 aligns across 7 bases. CDR1 and CDR2 from the germline V gene are SEHNR and FQNEAQ (reference sequence). The CDR3 extends over 15 amino acids. The CDR3 coding sequence is TGTGCCAGCAGCCCAGGTGGGGGGGTCTCCCCTCCCGACCACTTC. This encodes CASSPGGGVSPPDHF.